Listed below are T cell receptor beta chains from one sample, sequenced in a study of T cell repertoires in cytomegalovirus infection. These receptors have no identified antigens. One entry per CDR3 protein, called by TCRdb with MiXCR from the reads. The sample shows approximately 770,000 distinct CDR3 sequences, 25% to 30% of them seen only once. The source material was cultured CD8+ T cells from PBMCs, sampled from culture after CMV antigen stimulation. The receptors derive from a human donor in good health (CMV status not recorded). Some clones in this sample may be carry-over from other donors' samples. Each CDR3 is given with its conserved first and last residue. Each record gives: D gene, V gene, CDR3 length, J gene, clone size, CDR3 DNA, CDR3 protein. A D gene is named only where the DNA matches it firmly. Where a row states a size, it is once, few, many or the class of an expanded clone; other rows omit it.

NA	TRBV27	12	TRBJ2-1	once	TGTGCCAGCATAGACACGTACAATGAGCAGTTCTTC	CASIDTYNEQFF
NA	TRBV4-1	14	TRBJ1-1	NA	TGCGCCAGCAGCCAAGATTTTTCGAACACTGAAGCTTTCTTT	CASSQDFSNTEAFF
TRBD2	TRBV20-1	17	TRBJ2-1	few	TGCAGTGCTAGAGCGCCCCTGGGCGGGGGCTCCTACAATGAGCAGTTCTTC	CSARAPLGGGSYNEQFF
NA	TRBV2	13	TRBJ2-5	many	TGTGCCACCTATGTCAGGGACCTGCAGACCCAGTACTTC	CATYVRDLQTQYF
TRBD1	TRBV6-1	20	TRBJ1-3	many	TGTGCCAGCAGTAAACCCCTCCCGCTCGGGACAGAAAGCTCTGGAAACACCATATATTTT	CASSKPLPLGTESSGNTIYF
NA	TRBV11-2	16	TRBJ2-3	NA	TGTGCCAGCAGCGTCCGTGTGAGGGGCCCTCAAGATACGCAGTATTTT	CASSVRVRGPQDTQYF
NA	TRBV7-9	14	TRBJ1-1	few	TGTGCCAGCAGCCCGGGGGGGCTACGCACTGAAGCTTTCTTT	CASSPGGLRTEAFF
NA	TRBV9	13	TRBJ1-1	NA	TGTGCCAGCAGCCCTCCCAGGGCCACTGAAGCTTTCTTT	CASSPPRATEAFF
NA	TRBV5-1	15	TRBJ1-1	few	TGCGCCAGCAGCAATGGGGTGGGGGAAGAAACTGAAGCTTTCTTT	CASSNGVGEETEAFF
NA	TRBV27	15	TRBJ2-3	NA	TGTGCCAGCGGCCGGCGGAGACAGATCACAGATACGCAGTATTTT	CASGRRRQITDTQYF
NA	TRBV6-2/TRBV6-3	14	TRBJ2-1	NA	TGTGCCAGCAGTTACTCGGGCAGGGGTTATGAGCAGTTCTTC	CASSYSGRGYEQFF
NA	TRBV2	14	TRBJ2-5	NA	TGTGCCAGCCGCCATCCTTGGGACCAAGAGACCCAGTACTTC	CASRHPWDQETQYF
NA	TRBV29-1	12	TRBJ1-1	once	TGCAGCGGAGGGAGGGCGAACACTGAAGCTTTCTTT	CSGGRANTEAFF
TRBD1	TRBV7-6	15	TRBJ2-2	NA	TGTGCCAGCAGCTTTACAGGGGGCGCGGACGGGGAGCTGTTTTTT	CASSFTGGADGELFF
NA	TRBV4-1	12	TRBJ2-5	few	TGCGCCAGCAGCCGGGACGGCGAGACCCAGTACTTC	CASSRDGETQYF
TRBD1	TRBV5-5	17	TRBJ2-2	NA	TGTGCCAGCAGCTTGTACGACAGGGCTGCGAACACCGGGGAGCTGTTTTTT	CASSLYDRAANTGELFF
NA	TRBV2	13	TRBJ2-3	few	TGTGCCAGCTTGCCATCGGACACAGATACGCAGTATTTT	CASLPSDTDTQYF
NA	TRBV12-5	16	TRBJ2-1	NA	TGTGCTAGTGGCGACTTAACCGGGATTAGCATTAATGAGCAGTTCTTC	CASGDLTGISINEQFF
NA	TRBV14	14	TRBJ1-2	few	TGTGCCAGCAGCCCCTTCGACAGCTCTTATGGCTACACCTTC	CASSPFDSSYGYTF
NA	TRBV2	15	TRBJ2-3	NA	TGTGCCATCCGGGGCGGAGGGGTAAGCACAGATACGCAGTATTTT	CAIRGGGVSTDTQYF
NA	TRBV9	12	TRBJ1-2	NA	TGTGCCAGCACCGCCGGGGGGAGCGGCTACACCTTC	CASTAGGSGYTF
NA	TRBV19	12	TRBJ2-1	NA	TGTGCCAGTAGCATAGGAGGGATTGGGGAGTTCTTC	CASSIGGIGEFF
TRBD1	TRBV6-5	15	TRBJ2-4	NA	TGTGCCAGCAGCCCCGGACAGGGGGTCAAAAACATTCAGTACTTC	CASSPGQGVKNIQYF
NA	TRBV6-1	13	TRBJ1-2	NA	TGTGCCGCCCCAGAGGGGGGGAACTATGGCTACACCTTC	CAAPEGGNYGYTF
TRBD1	TRBV7-4	17	TRBJ2-5	NA	TGTGCCAGCAGCTTGCGCCCGGAGGAAAGGGACAGGGAGACCCAGTACTTC	CASSLRPEERDRETQYF
TRBD1	TRBV20-1	14	TRBJ1-2	NA	TGCAGTGCTAGCTCCAGGGGGCGAAGCTATGGCTACACCTTC	CSASSRGRSYGYTF
NA	TRBV20-1	17	TRBJ1-4	few	TGCAGTGCTAGAGATAGGCAGGAGTGGACAACTAATGAAAAACTGTTTTTT	CSARDRQEWTTNEKLFF
TRBD1	TRBV24-1	16	TRBJ2-1	once	TGTGCCACCAGTGATCCGGGACAGGTTGGGGACAATGAGCAGTTCTTC	CATSDPGQVGDNEQFF
NA	TRBV4-1	14	TRBJ2-1	few	TGCGCCAGCAGCCTGGCTGACGCAGGGAATGAGCAGTTCTTC	CASSLADAGNEQFF
NA	TRBV7-9	13	TRBJ2-2	NA	TGTGCCAGCGGCCGGGGGCTTACCGGGGAGCTGTTTTTT	CASGRGLTGELFF
TRBD2	TRBV6-2/TRBV6-3	15	TRBJ2-1	NA	TGTGCCAGCAGTTACACTAGCGGCTCCTACAATGAGCAGTTCTTC	CASSYTSGSYNEQFF
NA	TRBV4-1	15	TRBJ1-2	NA	TGCGCCAGCAGCCAAGATGAGGGGACCAACTATGGCTACACCTTC	CASSQDEGTNYGYTF
NA	TRBV27	16	TRBJ2-1	few	TGTGCCAGCAGTTTATTGGCAGGGCCTTGGTACAATGAGCAGTTCTTC	CASSLLAGPWYNEQFF
NA	TRBV7-9	15	TRBJ1-3	many	TGTGCCAGCAGCTTCCGGACGGACTCTGGAAACACCATATATTTT	CASSFRTDSGNTIYF
TRBD2	TRBV6-2/TRBV6-3	16	TRBJ2-1	NA	TGTGCCAGCAGTCCTTTAGCGGGGGCCCGCTACAATGAGCAGTTCTTC	CASSPLAGARYNEQFF
TRBD1	TRBV2	15	TRBJ2-7	NA	TGTGCCAGCAGTGAAAACACAGGGGCCTCCTACGAGCAGTACTTC	CASSENTGASYEQYF
TRBD2	TRBV19	16	TRBJ2-1	NA	TGTGCCAGTAGTATCCACAGCGGGGGGTCCTACAATGAGCAGTTCTTC	CASSIHSGGSYNEQFF
TRBD2	TRBV7-8	15	TRBJ2-5	few	TGTGCCAGCAGCGACCAGGGCCCGGGGGGAGAGACCCAGTACTTC	CASSDQGPGGETQYF
NA	TRBV29-1	11	TRBJ2-1	NA	TGCAGCGCCCCGGACTTGAATGAGCAGTTCTTC	CSAPDLNEQFF
TRBD1	TRBV5-1	14	TRBJ2-2	few	TGCGCCAGCAGCTTGTCAGGGGGAACGCTGGAGCTGTTTTTT	CASSLSGGTLELFF
NA	TRBV6-5	14	TRBJ2-5	few	TGTGCCAGCAGTTACTCGGGAGTAGGGGAGACCCAGTACTTC	CASSYSGVGETQYF
NA	TRBV10-3	16	TRBJ1-5	NA	TGTGCCATCAGTGACCCGGGAGCTGTGGACAATCAGCCCCAGCATTTT	CAISDPGAVDNQPQHF
TRBD1	TRBV6-2/TRBV6-3	13	TRBJ1-1	NA	TGTGCCAGCAGCCCTAACAGGGGGCGGGAAGCTTTCTTT	CASSPNRGREAFF
TRBD1	TRBV7-2	15	TRBJ2-1	many	TGTGCCAGCAGCACGACAGGGGGCTCCTACAATGAGCAGTTCTTC	CASSTTGGSYNEQFF
TRBD2	TRBV6-2/TRBV6-3	19	TRBJ2-3	NA	TGTGCCAGCAGTTACCCCGATCCGAGTGGACTAGCTTTATCGGATACGCAGTATTTT	CASSYPDPSGLALSDTQYF
TRBD1	TRBV5-5	15	TRBJ2-3	NA	TGTGCCAGCAGCACCGGGACAGGGGGCGTAGATACGCAGTATTTT	CASSTGTGGVDTQYF
NA	TRBV5-1	13	TRBJ1-2	many	TGCGCCAGCAGCGTAGGGGCTAACTATGGCTACACCTTC	CASSVGANYGYTF
NA	TRBV14	16	TRBJ1-1	NA	TGTGCCAGCAGCCAGGGGGGAAAAACTTTACACACTGAAGCTTTCTTT	CASSQGGKTLHTEAFF
NA	TRBV19	15	TRBJ1-2	NA	TGTGCCAGTAGTATAGGTCGGACGGAGGACTATGGCTACACCTTC	CASSIGRTEDYGYTF
TRBD1	TRBV4-1	15	TRBJ1-2	NA	TGCGCCAGCACTCAGGGGGCGAGGGTGGACTATGGCTACACCTTC	CASTQGARVDYGYTF
TRBD1	TRBV27	12	TRBJ1-5	NA	TGTGCCACACGGACAGGAGGTCAGCCCCAGCATTTT	CATRTGGQPQHF
NA	TRBV7-9	16	TRBJ2-1	NA	TGTGCCAGCAGCCAACCTCCGAGCCCCTCAACCAATGAGCAGTTCTTC	CASSQPPSPSTNEQFF
NA	TRBV7-9	15	TRBJ2-1	NA	TGTGCCGGGGGGTGGGGACAAAACTCCTACAATGAGCAGTTCTTC	CAGGWGQNSYNEQFF
NA	TRBV24-1	13	TRBJ2-3	NA	TGTGCCACCAGTGATGCGACTCCTTCAACGCAGTATTTT	CATSDATPSTQYF
TRBD1	TRBV5-1	15	TRBJ1-6	many	TGCGCCAGCAGCTTGGACAGGGGCTATAATTCACCCCTCCACTTT	CASSLDRGYNSPLHF
NA	TRBV14	17	TRBJ1-4	NA	TGTGCCAGCAGGTCCCAGAATTGTAGGAGAGTGAATGAAAAACTGTTTTTT	CASRSQNCRRVNEKLFF